This T cell receptor (beta chain) was captured by sequencing in a study of blood T cell repertoires in COVID-19. About the research overall: The United States, Italy and Spain provided the acute and convalescent COVID-19 samples. PBMCs, B-cell-depleted T cells, or T cells were the source of the cDNA or gDNA that made up the material.

Generated by immunoSEQ multiplex PCR, the TCRdb table keeps only in-frame clones and is missing some. The top ten clones hold around 3.5% of a sample with fewer than 250,000 clones, about four fifths of them seen once. As regards this clone: At one end the junction does not follow the germline gene, possibly because of a read error.

Across under 25 US areas, participants ranged in age from roughly 18 to 95 years. Either two negative PCRs, clearance, or symptom resolution qualified Cohort 3 donors as recovered. Input material: PBMCs or T cells enriched from blood (not recorded which). The source of this sequence is a woman between 25 and 40 years old who had recovered from COVID-19.

The CDR3 nucleotides read TGTGCCAGCAGCGTTACTCGCTTTAGAAACTTC. Protein product: CASSVTRFRNF. This chain connects TRBV9 to TRBJ2-4; no definite D call. The CDR3 consists of 11 residues. CDR1 and CDR2 (germline): SGDLS, YYNGEE.